This TCR beta chain was captured in a study of T cell responses to AZD1222 COVID-19 vaccine (dated by TCRdb to the early 2020s). For the study in its entirety: AZD1222 recipients given second doses at about 4 weeks or at about 12 weeks were pooled, since spike-specific TCR depth and breadth were not found to differ between the two schedules. TCR sequencing was performed for more than 230 trial participants, of whom around 210 were given two doses of AZD1222 and around 25 were given two doses of MenACWY control vaccine. Trial participants were enrolled by age into subgroups of 18-55, 56-69 and 70-plus years, and 148, 28 and 57 TCR-sequenced participants, respectively, were included in these subgroups.

The investigation overall reported the following: Because no day 14 peak-response samples were available, the repertoires could be characterized only after the peak T cell response. In the small 56-69-year group, the increase in depth fell short of significance, most likely because of low power. A significant rise in spike-specific TCR breadth and depth was observed after two AZD1222 doses relative to day 0 and relative to MenACWY recipients. Vaccine-associated CD4 TCRs spanned the whole spike protein, with dominant responses in regions 160-218 and 743-854. Epitopes outside the regions mutated in the B.1.351 and B.1.1.7 variants were reportedly recognized by nearly half of the unique spike-specific TCRs. Conclusions about previously exposed vaccinees were limited because only six AZD1222 recipients were SARS-CoV-2 seropositive at baseline. Participants were mostly white British, with more females than males. The authors suggested clonal diversity may have been underestimated.

The time point label, as the study defines it: baseline before first vaccination. Samples from vaccinated people were obtained from the UK trials COV001 and COV002, which included a single-blind randomized controlled phase 2/3 trial of AZD1222 (ChAdOx1 nCoV-19) in healthy adults. For TCRbeta chain sequencing, PBMC samples were collected from trial participants at day 0 and at day 28 after the second dose. The CDR3 regions of human TCRbeta chains were subjected to immunosequencing. In the authors' own workflow: Repertoire TCRs were matched against a reference library of SARS-CoV-2-specific TCRs generated with the MIRA antigen-specificity platform. Breadth meant the fraction of unique TCRs that were SARS-CoV-2-associated, whereas depth meant the fraction of total T cells that were SARS-CoV-2-associated. Using the MIRA data, every spike-specific TCR was mapped to the spike region that the TCR reacted to and assigned to either a CD4 or a CD8 class. Log10-transformed breadth and depth values were compared by one-way ANOVA with Sidak's multiple comparisons tests. The table was pulled from immuneACCESS by TCRdb, which kept in-frame rearrangements only. Such tables lose some clones; where checked, under half of the loss comes from unresolved V genes, and the rest has no known cause. D and trimming come from the DNA, and the V and J calls and clone size come from that table. A total of 90,000 or so clones appear in this sample, about 88% of them only once. 15% to 20% of the sample is in the top ten clones.

As to this clone: It lacks a known antigen. No clone much larger than this one lies a single base away; base qualities are absent.

Deletion took 0 bases off V and 6 bases off J, with a span of 19 bases between the germline ends. Taken from the germline V gene (reference sequence), the CDR1 and CDR2 loops are SGHNT and YYREEE. From the cysteine through the phenylalanine, the CDR3 covers 16 amino acids. Only the CDR3 DNA is retained, 48 bases long and in frame from the first base. This sequence was found in an adult in good health. The starting material was peripheral blood, obtained on day 0 of AZD1222 vaccination. This sequence uses TRBV5-4 and TRBJ2-7; a weak D assignment points to TRBD2 (6 bases agree). The nucleotides are TGTGCCAGCAGCTTGGGCGGGACCCGCTTAGCACCCGAGCAGTACTTC. The resulting protein is CASSLGGTRLAPEQYF.